Included here is one T cell receptor (beta chain) sequence, with context. It lacks a known antigen. No per-base quality is available; no much larger clone lies one base away. The time point label on this specimen signifies: progressive disease on ibrutinib. For TCR beta library preparation, roughly 1.8 micrograms of genomic DNA was extracted from cryopreserved PBMCs. Longitudinal blood samples from CLL patients on ibrutinib monotherapy underwent high-throughput TCR beta sequencing. The patients took part in an open-label, single-center phase 2 trial of ibrutinib monotherapy. This entry belongs to a study of cytotoxic CD8 clonotypes in ibrutinib-treated CLL (dated by TCRdb to about 2021). For the study in its entirety: The cohort included around 15 treatment-naive and some 10 relapsed/refractory patients; under 18 were IGHV unmutated. All remission and progressive disease samples were collected while patients were still receiving ibrutinib. Response samples were taken after a median of 12 months on treatment, ranging from about 6 to 36 months. Responses were partial in some 24 patients and complete in 2; after median approximately 5.5 years follow-up, around 14 stayed in remission and about 12 progressed. Cryopreserved peripheral blood mononuclear cells were collected before treatment, at response, and at either disease progression or sustained remission. Of the 86 participants in the trial, roughly 25 had longitudinal samples available. Samples averaged roughly 260,000 productive templates and roughly 86,000 productive rearrangements. What the work shows at the level of the full study, not this receptor alone: Clonality increased at ibrutinib response, stayed stable in sustained remission, and fell back toward baseline at progression. Sampling times were not matched between patients in sustained remission and patients whose disease was progressing, and lymph node repertoires were not examined. Baseline clonality was found to be higher than that of age-matched healthy donors and was strongly correlated with circulating CD8+ T-cell counts. Public clonotypes were rare and either contracted or stayed stable during treatment, and the rise in clonality at ibrutinib response reflected the expansion of private clonotypes.

The goal of deep resolution MiSeq sequencing was a depth between 1 in 1 million and 1 in 200,000 T cells, and coverage averaged 10x per clonotype. TCR beta libraries were generated with the immunoSEQ hsTCRB Kit. Processing in the source paper ran as follows. The data were analyzed with ImmunoSEQ Analyzer and ImmunoSEQ Data Assistant, and V, D and J gene assignments followed IMGT definitions. Clonality, which ranges from 0 to 1, was calculated as one minus the normalized Shannon entropy of productive rearrangement frequencies. Only overrepresented clonotypes making up at least 0.05% of the repertoire of each patient were included in the public clonotype analysis. About 13 age-matched healthy donor repertoires from immuneACCESS were used as controls for clonality. Imported from immuneACCESS, the table was reduced by TCRdb to in-frame sequences with V and J called. These copies leave out some clones; in studies compared against another copy, an unresolved V gene accounts for under half, and the cause of the remainder is not known. V and J calls and clone size come straight from that table; D and trimming were deduced from the DNA. This sample holds approximately 280,000 clones; approximately 79% were observed only once. About 5.3% of the sample comes from the top ten.

CDR1 and CDR2 (SGHTA, FQGTGA) derive from the germline V gene. V and J are truncated by 0 bases and 3 bases respectively, leaving an intervening sequence of 5 bases. The CDR3 measures 13 amino acids from cysteine to phenylalanine. The DNA shown is the 39-base CDR3, in frame from base 1. Rearrangement joined TRBV7-3 to TRBJ2-5, with the D gene too uncertain to name. The sequences come from PBMCs, collected at disease progression, from a patient treated with ibrutinib. The receptor's source is a human donor with chronic lymphocytic leukemia. The encoded CDR3 is CASSLTREETQYF. Here is the DNA: TGTGCCAGCAGCTTAACGCGTGAAGAGACCCAGTACTTC.